This T cell receptor (beta chain) was found in a study of shared T cell receptors in the human thymus. TCRdb keeps only in-frame clones here, not all; method: immunoSEQ multiplex PCR. Of hundreds of thousands of clones detected, around 87% appear once; the ten largest clones hold under 0.01%. These records were also assigned to another study, of human thymus T cells. Per that study: Thymic and blood repertoires seemed to favor certain V and J genes.

The sequence came from a boy under two years old with a congenital heart defect. Sequences were obtained from thymocytes.

The CDR3 nucleotides read TGTGCCAGCAGCTTTACAAGCTATAATTCACCCCTCCACTTT. Encoded protein: CASSFTSYNSPLHF. The V call is TRBV7-6, the J call TRBJ1-6; D is uncertain. This CDR3 has 14 amino acids. Germline V gene lookup returns CDR1 SGHVS and CDR2 FNYEAQ. V was trimmed by 3 bases and J by 3 bases, leaving 6 bases between them.